Each of the 26 T cell receptor beta chains below was sequenced from the same sample in a study of T cell responses to AZD1222 COVID-19 vaccine. The protocol was immunoSEQ multiplex PCR, while the TCRdb copy is restricted to in-frame clones and leaves out a portion. This table has 80,000 to 95,000 clones, over 75% appearing once. Sample: peripheral blood, taken 28 days after the second AZD1222 dose. Receptors originate from an adult who received the AZD1222 COVID-19 vaccine.

This chain connects TRBV5-4 to TRBJ1-1; D not certain. Trimming shortened V by 3 bases and J by 2 bases, and 11 bases separated the two germline ends. The germline CDR1 and CDR2 sequences are SGHNT and YYREEE (reference sequence). The CDR3 totals 14 residues. In DNA form, the CDR3 reads TGTGCCAGCAGCTCCGAAAACAGAAACACTGAAGCTTTCTTT. Amino acids: CASSSENRNTEAFF.

The chain employs TRBV5-1 and TRBJ2-6, with D possibly TRBD2 on 5 matching bases. This CDR3 is built from 15 residues. CDR1 is SGHRS and CDR2 is YFSETQ in the germline V gene. Trimming removed 2 bases at V and 0 bases at J, with 6 bases between. The chain's CDR3 is CASSFGSSGANVLTF. CDR3 DNA sequence: TGCGCCAGCAGCTTTGGGAGCTCTGGGGCCAACGTCCTGACTTTC.

The chain combines TRBV5-4 with TRBJ1-1; possible D gene TRBD1, 6 bases. V lost 4 bases and J 5 bases, leaving 12 bases between the germline ends. CDR3 length: 13 amino acids. The germline gives CDR1 SGHNT, CDR2 YYREEE (reference sequence). In DNA form, the CDR3 reads TGTGCCAGCAGCGCACAGGGTGTTACTGAAGCTTTCTTT. Translating it yields CASSAQGVTEAFF. The whole variable domain, filled in from reference TRBV5-4 and TRBJ1-1, reads ETGVTQSPTHLIKTRGQQVTLRCSSQSGHNTVSWYQQALGQGPQFIFQYYREEENGRGNFPPRFSGLQFPNYSSELNVNALELDDSALYLCASSAQGVTEAFFGQGTRLTVV.

The CDR3 loop is CASSIHPGTTGNTIYF. Here the CDR3 DNA reads TGTGCCAGCAGCATCCACCCGGGGACAACTGGAAACACCATATATTTT. The genes are TRBV7-2 and TRBJ1-3; tentative D call: TRBD1 (6 bases). This CDR3 contains 16 residues. Germline-derived CDR1 and CDR2 are SGHTA and FQGNSA. The V end lost 5 bases, the J end lost 2 bases, and 16 bases lay between the germline ends.

V is TRBV28 and J is TRBJ1-1, with 7 nucleotides matching TRBD1. Germline trimming cut 2 bases from V and 8 bases from J; bases unmatched to any gene: 8. Germline V lookup: CDR1 MDHEN, CDR2 SYDVKM. CDR3 size: 14 residues. As DNA, the CDR3 is TGTGCCAGCAGTTTAAAGGGGGCTTTGAGGGAAGCTTTCTTT. As protein: CASSLKGALREAFF.

V and J are TRBV29-1 and TRBJ1-2, with TRBD1 matching 7 bases. The ends lost 6 bases at V and 4 bases at J; junction bases unmatched: 5. Germline-derived CDR1 and CDR2 are SQVTM and ANQGSEA. The CDR3 spans 12 residues. The chain's CDR3 is CSVNRGGYGYTF. In DNA form, the CDR3 reads TGCAGCGTAAACAGGGGCGGCTATGGCTACACCTTC.

The chain has TRBV10-3 and TRBJ2-5; 8 nucleotides match TRBD1. J lost 1 base, V lost 7 bases, and 8 bases had no gene match. Per germline, CDR1 ENHRY and CDR2 SYGVKD. This CDR3 comprises 15 residues. The CDR3 nucleotides read TGTGCCATCACCCAAGGAGGGACAGGCCAAGAGACCCAGTACTTC. Protein product: CAITQGGTGQETQYF.

The J gene is TRBJ1-6, the V gene TRBV15, with no clear D. The ends were cut back, 1 base at V and 8 bases at J, with 6 bases in the middle. Germline V gives CDR1 LNHNV, CDR2 YYDKDF (reference sequence). The CDR3 is 13 amino acids. The CDR3 DNA sequence: TGTGCCACCAGCAGAGGTCCTTATTCACCCCTCCACTTT. Translating gives CATSRGPYSPLHF.

This clone was picked up a small number of times. The genes are TRBV19 and TRBJ1-1; 8 bases map to TRBD1. V was pared by 6 bases and J by 4 bases, with 10 bases of the junction left unmatched. CDR3 size: 15 residues. The V gene's germline CDR1 is LNHDA and CDR2 SQIVND (reference sequence). In DNA, the CDR3 is TGTGCCAGTAGGGACAGGGTTGTTCTCGTCACTGAAGCTTTCTTT. It encodes CASRDRVVLVTEAFF.

The rearrangement uses TRBV3-1 (or the pseudogene TRBV3-2) and TRBJ1-1, with D unresolved. The V end lost 0 bases, the J end lost 7 bases, and 9 bases lay between the germline ends. Germline V CDR1 and CDR2: LGHDT, YNNKEL (reference sequence). The CDR3 extends over 13 amino acids. CDR3 sequence (DNA): TGTGCCAGCAGCCAAGATTGGGGAAGTGAAGCTTTCTTT. Its protein is CASSQDWGSEAFF.

CDR3 amino acids: CASRRGGVNEKLFF. The CDR3 DNA is TGTGCCAGCAGAAGAGGGGGGGTTAATGAAAAACTGTTTTTT. This chain uses TRBV28 with TRBJ1-4, with a possible D match to TRBD1 (6 bases). V was shortened by 6 bases and J by 4 bases, with 12 bases between the two germline ends. Germline CDR1 and CDR2: MDHEN and SYDVKM. The CDR3 has 14 amino acids.

This chain uses TRBV5-1 with TRBJ1-5; 10 positions match TRBD1. Trimming cost V 3 bases and J 2 bases; bases outside gene matches: 2. Per germline, CDR1 SGHRS and CDR2 YFSETQ. The CDR3 length is 15 residues. CDR3 nucleotide sequence: TGCGCCAGCAGCTCCGGGACAGGGGGCAATCAGCCCCAGCATTTT. Its translation is CASSSGTGGNQPQHF.

V usage is TRBV7-8 and J usage is TRBJ1-5, with D uncertain. CDR3 length equals 15 residues. Germline-derived CDR1 and CDR2 are SGHVS and FQNEAQ. V was clipped by 1 base and J by 0 bases, with 7 bases between them. CDR3 region: CASSLGRGSNQPQHF. The CDR3 region has the DNA TGTGCCAGCAGCTTAGGGCGGGGTAGCAATCAGCCCCAGCATTTT. The variable domain in full, with the rest retrieved from reference TRBV7-8 and TRBJ1-5, is GAGVSQSPRYKVAKRGQDVALRCDPISGHVSLFWYQQALGQGPEFLTYFQNEAQLDKSGLPSDRFFAERPEGSVSTLKIQRTQQEDSAVYLCASSLGRGSNQPQHFGDGTRLSIL.

The rearrangement joins TRBV10-3 to TRBJ1-6; D perhaps matches TRBD1 (5 bases). This CDR3 comprises 12 residues. V lost 8 bases to trimming and J lost 5 bases, with 7 bases between them. From germline, CDR1 is ENHRY and CDR2 SYGVKD. The CDR3 here is CAIAGHNSPLHF. In nucleotides, the CDR3 is TGTGCCATCGCGGGACATAATTCACCCCTCCACTTT.

This rearrangement joins TRBV18 to TRBJ1-6; 7 bases map to TRBD1. Trimming at V came to 6 bases and at J to 6 bases, leaving 11 bases not matched to a gene. The germline V gene encodes CDR1 KGHSH and CDR2 LQKENI. The CDR3 covers 16 residues. CDR3 residues: CASSPLTGTANSPLHF. The DNA of the CDR3 is TGTGCCAGCTCGCCTCTTACTGGGACAGCTAATTCACCCCTCCACTTT.

With regard to this clone: At one end, the junction sequence differs from germline, possibly due to a read error. CDR3 amino acids: CASSLGGTSKIF. The CDR3 DNA reads as TGTGCCAGCAGCTTAGGCGGGACTAGTAAGATCTTC. The V gene is TRBV7-9, the J gene TRBJ2-1; TRBD2 matches at 8 bases. The CDR3 length is 12 residues. Germline V CDR1 and CDR2: SEHNR, FQNEAQ (reference sequence). Full variable domain (rest looked up from reference TRBV7-9 and TRBJ2-1): DTGVSQNPRHKITKRGQNVTFRCDPISEHNRLYWYRQTLGQGPEFLTYFQNEAQLEKSRLLSDRFSAERPKGSFSTLEIQRTEQGDSAMYLCASSLGGTSKIFGPGTRLTVL.

V and J are TRBV18 and TRBJ1-6, with TRBD1 as a possible D gene (6 bases). The germline V gene encodes CDR1 KGHSH and CDR2 LQKENI. Trimming stripped 3 bases from V and 5 bases from J, with 14 bases between. This CDR3 region has 16 residues. DNA of the CDR3: TGTGCCAGCTCACCCCCCCAGGGGATTAATAATTCACCCCTCCACTTT. It is translated as CASSPPQGINNSPLHF. The full variable domain, completed using reference TRBV18 and TRBJ1-6, is NAGVMQNPRHLVRRRGQEARLRCSPMKGHSHVYWYRQLPEEGLKFMVYLQKENIIDESGMPKERFSAEFPKEGPSILRIQQVVRGDSAAYFCASSPPQGINNSPLHFGNGTRLTVT.

CDR3 coding DNA: TGCGCCAGCAGACGGACAGGCTCGGAGGGAACTGAAGCTTTCTTT. This gives the protein CASRRTGSEGTEAFF. The chain joins TRBV23-1 to TRBJ1-1; 7 bases match TRBD1. TRBV23-1 is an ORF for which the function is uncertain. The CDR3 has 15 residues. Losses at the gene ends were 6 bases for V and 5 bases for J; bases not matched to a gene: 12.

The chain joins TRBV19 to TRBJ1-5, with 8 bases matching TRBD1. CDR1 is LNHDA and CDR2 is SQIVND in the germline V gene (reference sequence). The junction had 7 bases not matched to a gene; V was cut back by 8 bases and J by 7 bases. The length of the CDR3 is 13 residues. The CDR3 nucleotides are TGTGCCAGTGATGACAGGGGTAGGCAGCCCCAGCATTTT. Residues: CASDDRGRQPQHF. Based on the CDR3 plus reference TRBV19 and TRBJ1-5, the full variable domain is DGGITQSPKYLFRKEGQNVTLSCEQNLNHDAMYWYRQDPGQGLRLIYYSQIVNDFQKGDIAEGYSVSREKKESFPLTVTSAQKNPTAFYLCASDDRGRQPQHFGDGTRLSIL.

This clone appeared a single time. The chain recombines TRBV6-5 with TRBJ2-7, with D possibly being TRBD2 (7 bases). The CDR3 extends over 15 amino acids. The V gene lost 8 bases and the J gene lost 1 base, with 18 bases spanning the gap. Per germline, CDR1 MNHEY and CDR2 SVGAGI. CDR3 sequence (DNA): TGTGCCAGCTTGGGGGCGGGACTACCATCCTACGAGCAGTACTTC. As protein: CASLGAGLPSYEQYF.

The chain joins TRBV6-5 to TRBJ2-7; D is perhaps TRBD2 (7 bases). CDR1 is MNHEY and CDR2 is SVGAGI in the germline V gene. The germline V and J ends were trimmed by 4 bases and 3 bases, with 16 bases remaining between them. The CDR3 extends over 15 amino acids. The CDR3: CASSWGGRRNYEQYF. The CDR3 DNA sequence: TGTGCCAGCAGTTGGGGGGGGCGAAGAAACTACGAGCAGTACTTC.

V usage is TRBV7-2 and J usage is TRBJ2-2; no clear D. V was cut by 2 bases and J by 4 bases, with 8 bases left in between. The germline CDR1 and CDR2 sequences are SGHTA and FQGNSA. The CDR3 is 14 amino acids. CDR3 bases: TGTGCCAGCAGCTTACCCTTGGGCACCGGGGAGCTGTTTTTT. Protein sequence: CASSLPLGTGELFF.

This chain uses TRBV5-1 with TRBJ1-1; the D gene is possibly TRBD1 (5 bases). V lost 4 bases and J 1 base, leaving 11 bases between the germline ends. CDR3 length: 14 amino acids. Germline lookup yields CDR1 SGHRS and CDR2 YFSETQ. CDR3 loop: CASSPGTGNTEAFF. The CDR3 DNA reads TGCGCCAGCAGCCCGGGGACGGGGAACACTGAAGCTTTCTTT.

The V and J genes are TRBV5-5 and TRBJ2-5; D is possibly TRBD1 (5 bases). The V and J ends lost 1 base and 3 bases respectively, with 7 bases between them. CDR1 and CDR2 (germline): SGHKS, YYEKEE (reference sequence). This CDR3 comprises 13 residues. In DNA form, the CDR3 reads TGTGCCAGCAGCTTGCCAGGGAAAGAGACCCAGTACTTC. This translates into CASSLPGKETQYF. Together with reference TRBV5-5 and TRBJ2-5, the CDR3 gives the full variable domain: DAGVTQSPTHLIKTRGQQVTLRCSPISGHKSVSWYQQVLGQGPQFIFQYYEKEERGRGNFPDRFSARQFPNYSSELNVNALLLGDSALYLCASSLPGKETQYFGPGTRLLVL.

This clone was detected only a few times. The chain couples TRBV5-1 to TRBJ2-5, with 7 nucleotides matching TRBD1. Germline V gene sequence: CDR1 SGHRS, CDR2 YFSETQ. The CDR3 has 16 amino acids. The V gene end was trimmed by 0 bases and the J gene end by 2 bases; junction bases not matched to a gene: 7. In nucleotides, the CDR3 is TGCGCCAGCAGCTTGGTCCCAGGGGGTTATCAAGAGACCCAGTACTTC. Encoded protein: CASSLVPGGYQETQYF.

The rearrangement uses TRBV11-3 and TRBJ2-1; TRBD2 agrees at 9 bases. The germline V gene has CDR1 SGHNT and CDR2 YENEEA. The trim removed 3 bases at V and 8 bases at J, leaving 2 bases unmatched. The CDR3 contains 13 residues. Here the CDR3 reads CASSFAGGHEQFF. CDR3 sequence (DNA): TGTGCCAGCAGCTTTGCGGGGGGGCATGAGCAGTTCTTC.